The present T cell receptor (beta chain) was sequenced within a study of blood T cell repertoires in COVID-19. The wider study: COVID-19 samples collected from the United States, Italy and Spain covered acute and convalescent phases. T cells, B-cell-depleted T cells, or PBMCs provided the cDNA or gDNA that served as material.

Seattle patient enrollment occurred during active infection, with longitudinal follow-up thereafter. As processed by the authors: Amplified reference gene primers provided the basis for estimating nucleated cell counts. The protocol was immunoSEQ multiplex PCR, while the TCRdb copy is restricted to in-frame clones and leaves out a portion. V, J and clone size are taken as reported in that table, and D and trimming were inferred from the DNA itself. The sample contains fewer than 350,000 clones, roughly 89% of which appear only once. Germline CDR1 and CDR2: KGHSH and LQKENI. This CDR3 region has 16 residues. Trimming left V 3 bases short and J 1 base short, with 10 bases between.

Sequences were obtained from peripheral blood. The receptor's source is a man aged 30-40 years with COVID-19, enrolled during active disease. V and J are TRBV18 and TRBJ2-6; unclear D gene. The CDR3 coding sequence is TGTGCCAGCTCACCCCTGGCCATTTCTGGGGCCAACGTCCTGACTTTC. Translating gives CASSPLAISGANVLTF.